The 25 T cell receptor beta chains in this list originate from one sample, sequenced in a study of CD8 T cells in ankylosing spondylitis. TCRdb reanalysed the 5' RACE reads using MiXCR and keeps one entry per CDR3 protein. Of 270,000 or so distinct CDR3 sequences detected, about 18% appear once; the ten largest clones hold around 32%. Source material: blood, either unsorted or a sorted T cell fraction (not recorded which). The receptors here all came from a male donor with ankylosing spondylitis or in good health (not recorded which).

This clonotype has at least ten counts. V is TRBV4-3 and J is TRBJ2-7; D is undetermined. V was cut by 0 bases and J by 4 bases, with 16 bases left in between. Per germline, CDR1 LGHNA and CDR2 YSLEER. This CDR3 region has 16 residues. As DNA, the CDR3 is TGCGCCAGCAGCCAAGATCAGGCCGGCGGCCTTTACGAGCAGTACTTC. Its translation is CASSQDQAGGLYEQYF.

This clonotype occurred a few times. The chain is built from TRBV29-1 and TRBJ2-1; 12 positions match TRBD2. After removal of 7 bases from V and 4 bases from J, the junction contained 2 bases not matched to a gene. The germline gives CDR1 SQVTM, CDR2 ANQGSEA. CDR3 length: 13 amino acids. CDR3 sequence (DNA): TGCAGCGCAGGGACTAGCGGGTACAATGAGCAGTTCTTC. This codes for CSAGTSGYNEQFF.

This clonotype was recorded a few times. The J gene is TRBJ2-3, the V gene TRBV12-3 or TRBV12-4; D remains unclear. V lost 5 bases to trimming and J lost 2 bases, with 14 bases between them. This CDR3 region has 15 residues. The chain's CDR3 is CASSPINEVTDTQYF. The CDR3 DNA sequence: TGTGCCAGCAGTCCAATTAACGAGGTCACAGATACGCAGTATTTT.

This clonotype was seen many times. The rearrangement joins TRBV5-1 to TRBJ1-6; D is uncertain. There are 16 residues in the CDR3. Trimming removed 4 bases at V and 0 bases at J, with 11 bases between. The germline V gene encodes CDR1 SGHRS and CDR2 YFSETQ. The CDR3, as DNA: TGCGCCAGCAGCAACGACGGAGGCTCCTATAATTCACCCCTCCACTTT. It codes for CASSNDGGSYNSPLHF.

This clonotype was counted a few times. The V gene is TRBV12-3 or TRBV12-4, the J gene TRBJ2-5; the match to TRBD1 covers 9 bases. Germline trimming cut 3 bases from V and 3 bases from J; bases unmatched to any gene: 2. This CDR3 region has 14 residues. The CDR3 DNA reads TGTGCCAGCAGTTTGGACAGGGGAGAAGAGACCCAGTACTTC. This gives the protein CASSLDRGEETQYF.

This clonotype was seen a handful of times. The CDR3 coding sequence is TGTGCCAGCAGCTTAGGTGGGGGCATGGACTACGAGCAGTACTTC. Translation: CASSLGGGMDYEQYF. The rearrangement uses TRBV7-6 and TRBJ2-7; TRBD1 might be the D (6 bases). Trimming left V 1 base short and J 3 bases short, with 13 bases between. The CDR3 sequence is 15 residues long. The germline gives CDR1 SGHVS, CDR2 FNYEAQ.

This clonotype was seen only a few times. This chain links TRBV20-1 with TRBJ2-7; 9 bases line up with TRBD2. Unmatched junction bases numbered 13, after V lost 6 bases and J lost 1 base. The CDR3 runs 16 residues. Per germline, CDR1 DFQATT and CDR2 SNEGSKA (reference sequence). The CDR3 DNA reads TGCAGTGCCCTTGCCCCCGGGACTAGCTTTTCCTACGAGCAGTACTTC. Its protein product is CSALAPGTSFSYEQYF.

The chain uses TRBV29-1 and TRBJ2-7; D perhaps matches TRBD2 (6 bases). This CDR3 is built from 14 residues. The germline V gene has CDR1 SQVTM and CDR2 ANQGSEA. The V gene lost 4 bases and the J gene lost 3 bases, with 16 bases spanning the gap. DNA for the CDR3: TGCAGCGTTGCGGGGGAGGAATTGGGCTACGAGCAGTACTTC. It translates to CSVAGEELGYEQYF.

This clonotype was counted once. This rearrangement joins TRBV11-3 to TRBJ2-5; no clear D. Trimming left V 4 bases short and J 7 bases short, with 16 bases between. The CDR3 has 14 residues. Germline V gene sequence: CDR1 SGHNT, CDR2 YENEEA. Here the CDR3 DNA reads TGTGCCAGCAGCTCGCAGGACCTACGTGGGACCCAGTACTTC. It specifies CASSSQDLRGTQYF.

The V and J genes are TRBV29-1 and TRBJ2-1; 9 nucleotides agree with TRBD1. With V trimmed by 1 base and J by 7 bases, 11 bases remained unmatched. The CDR3 consists of 16 residues. The V gene's germline CDR1 is SQVTM and CDR2 ANQGSEA. CDR3 loop: CSVEGQSGQGFNEQFF. For the CDR3, the DNA is TGCAGCGTTGAAGGTCAATCGGGACAGGGTTTTAATGAGCAGTTCTTC.

This clonotype was observed many times. V is TRBV5-1 and J is TRBJ2-7; tentatively, D is TRBD2 (6 bases). CDR3 length: 11 amino acids. Per the germline V gene, CDR1 is SGHRS and CDR2 is YFSETQ. The V end was cut by 5 bases, the J end by 6 bases, with 9 bases between. CDR3 in DNA: TGCGCCAGCAGATACGGGAGCGAGCAGTACTTC. Protein product: CASRYGSEQYF. Together with reference TRBV5-1 and TRBJ2-7, the CDR3 gives the full variable domain: KAGVTQTPRYLIKTRGQQVTLSCSPISGHRSVSWYQQTPGQGLQFLFEYFSETQRNKGNFPGRFSGRQFSNSRSEMNVSTLELGDSALYLCASRYGSEQYFGPGTRLTVT.

This clonotype was seen ten or more times. This chain's CDR3 is CASSLGTPYEQYF. CDR3 in DNA: TGTGCCAGCAGTTTGGGCACTCCCTACGAGCAGTACTTC. The gene calls are TRBV27 and TRBJ2-7, with D hard to call. With 3 bases removed from V and 2 bases from J, the gap between germline ends came to 8 bases. The CDR3 totals 13 residues. CDR1 and CDR2 (germline): MNHEY, SMNVEV (reference sequence).

V usage is TRBV24-1 and J usage is TRBJ2-3, with 7 bases fitting TRBD2. V was clipped by 3 bases and J by 6 bases; unmatched bases: 5. The CDR3 loop spans 14 amino acids. The germline gives CDR1 KGHDR, CDR2 SFDVKD. CDR3 in DNA: TGTGCCACCAGTGATCCCGGGACTACGGATACGCAGTATTTT. Its translation: CATSDPGTTDTQYF.

The chain carries TRBV7-2 and TRBJ1-1, with D unresolved. V dropped 5 bases and J dropped 2 bases, with 18 bases sitting between them. Per the germline V gene, CDR1 is SGHTA and CDR2 is FQGNSA. This CDR3 has 16 amino acids. The CDR3 loop is CASSTPRLEYNTEAFF. The CDR3 nucleotides are TGTGCCAGCAGCACGCCTCGGCTCGAGTATAACACTGAAGCTTTCTTT.

The J gene is TRBJ2-7, the V gene TRBV12-3 or TRBV12-4; the D is unclear. This CDR3 is built from 14 residues. V lost 5 bases and J 0 bases, leaving 11 bases between the germline ends. In DNA form, the CDR3 reads TGTGCCAGCAGTCCGAGGCGGAGCTCCTACGAGCAGTACTTC. It yields the protein CASSPRRSSYEQYF.

The chain is built from TRBV12-3 or TRBV12-4 and TRBJ1-2; D is unclear. Trimming left V 4 bases short and J 5 bases short, with 5 bases between. The CDR3 contains 11 residues. The CDR3 loop is CASSYGYGYTF. CDR3 sequence (DNA): TGTGCCAGCAGTTATGGTTATGGCTACACCTTC.

This sequence joins TRBV12-3 or TRBV12-4 and TRBJ2-5, with D uncertain. The CDR3 is 17 residues long. Trimming took off 6 bases at V and 7 bases at J, with 27 bases between the two ends. CDR3 coding DNA: TGTGCCAGCAGCCCACCCAGTTCCTCGGCCACTGGTGGGACCCAGTACTTC. Translating gives CASSPPSSSATGGTQYF.

The rearrangement links TRBV20-1 to TRBJ1-4; no firm D call. The V gene lost 0 bases and the J gene lost 0 bases, with 11 bases spanning the gap. The CDR3 has 16 residues. Germline V gene data show CDR1 as DFQATT and CDR2 as SNEGSKA (reference sequence). CDR3 DNA: TGCAGTGCTAGAGATCTAATCCATGCAACTAATGAAAAACTGTTTTTT. Amino acids: CSARDLIHATNEKLFF.

This chain uses TRBV12-3 or TRBV12-4 with TRBJ2-2, with 8 nucleotides matching TRBD1. The junction had 4 bases not matched to a gene; V was cut back by 6 bases and J by 1 base. The CDR3 contains 15 residues. The CDR3 DNA is TGTGCCAGCAGCCTTGGGACAGGGAACACCGGGGAGCTGTTTTTT. Amino acid sequence: CASSLGTGNTGELFF.

The sample holds a few counts of this clonotype. The chain uses TRBV5-1 and TRBJ2-7, with D tentatively TRBD1 (6 bases). CDR1 and CDR2 (germline): SGHRS, YFSETQ. V lost 4 bases, J lost 3 bases, and 11 bases lay in between. There are 13 residues in the CDR3. As DNA, the CDR3 is TGCGCCAGCAGCGGGGTGGGACACTACGAGCAGTACTTC. Amino acid sequence: CASSGVGHYEQYF.

This clonotype was detected only a few times. This chain uses TRBV28 with TRBJ2-7; 7 positions match TRBD2. The CDR3 runs to 13 residues. Trimming cost V 8 bases and J 1 base; bases outside gene matches: 5. From germline, CDR1 is MDHEN and CDR2 SYDVKM. This CDR3 reads CASGASGSYEQYF. CDR3 in DNA: TGTGCCAGCGGGGCTAGCGGATCCTACGAGCAGTACTTC. The entire variable domain, with the rest obtained from reference TRBV28 and TRBJ2-7, is as follows: DVKVTQSSRYLVKRTGEKVFLECVQDMDHENMFWYRQDPGLGLRLIYFSYDVKMKEKGDIPEGYSVSREKKERFSLILESASTNQTSMYLCASGASGSYEQYFGPGTRLTVT.

Many counts were recorded for this clonotype. The CDR3 loop reads CSARGLAGGYNEQFF. The CDR3 region has the DNA TGCAGCGCCCGAGGGCTAGCGGGAGGCTACAATGAGCAGTTCTTC. The V gene is TRBV29-1, the J gene TRBJ2-1; 11 nucleotides match TRBD2. V was pared by 7 bases and J by 3 bases, with 8 bases of the junction left unmatched. There are 15 residues in the CDR3. The V gene's germline CDR1 is SQVTM and CDR2 ANQGSEA.

This clonotype was counted a few times. The chain carries TRBV6-1 and TRBJ2-1; the D is unclear. V lost 6 bases and J 5 bases, leaving 11 bases between the germline ends. The germline gives CDR1 MNHNS, CDR2 SASEGT. This CDR3 has 13 residues. The CDR3, as DNA: TGTGCCAGCAGCTTCGCAACCCACAATGAGCAGTTCTTC. This translates into CASSFATHNEQFF.

This rearrangement joins TRBV5-1 to TRBJ2-1, with D perhaps TRBD2 (6 bases). The germline V gene has CDR1 SGHRS and CDR2 YFSETQ. V was cut by 2 bases and J by 10 bases, with 13 bases left in between. There are 13 residues in the CDR3. The CDR3 DNA reads as TGCGCCAGCAGCTTCTTTTTTGGAGGGGAGCAGTTCTTC. Translation: CASSFFFGGEQFF.

The chain is built from TRBV5-6 and TRBJ2-3; 9 bases fit TRBD1. The trim removed 0 bases at V and 9 bases at J, leaving 5 bases unmatched. Germline V gives CDR1 SGHDT, CDR2 YYEEEE. CDR3 length: 14 amino acids. CDR3 nucleotide sequence: TGTGCCAGCAGCTTGGAGGACAGGGGTTCCACGCAGTATTTT. Encoded protein: CASSLEDRGSTQYF.